Sequencing of this TCR beta chain was carried out in a study of shared clonotypes between healthy human individuals. As processed by the authors: ImmunoSEQ sequences covered only the junction and lacked quality scores; filtering therefore differed. Sequencing was performed with immunoSEQ multiplex PCR; in TCRdb, only in-frame clones are kept and a portion is missing. V and J calls and clone size are given by that table; D and trimming were obtained from the DNA. The table records about 2 million clones, less than 95% of them present only once. Study-wide results and limits: Clonotypes shared by all four donors outscored non-shared clonotypes in generation probability.

As regards this clone: Antigen: not known.

The naive CD8 fraction comprised CD45RO-negative cells positively selected for CCR7 and excluded terminally differentiated effector memory CD45RA+ cells. The CDR3 is made up of 15 amino acids. V shed 3 bases, J shed 4 bases, and the junction held 5 bases outside the gene matches. Germline V CDR1 and CDR2: MNHEY, SVGAGI. Sequenced: naive CD8+ T cells sorted from blood. The receptor comes from a man between 18 and 35 years old in good health. The rearrangement joins TRBV6-5 to TRBJ2-3, with TRBD1 identical over 9 bases. The CDR3 spells CASSYGTGNPDTQYF. In DNA, the CDR3 is TGTGCCAGCAGTTATGGGACAGGGAATCCAGATACGCAGTATTTT.